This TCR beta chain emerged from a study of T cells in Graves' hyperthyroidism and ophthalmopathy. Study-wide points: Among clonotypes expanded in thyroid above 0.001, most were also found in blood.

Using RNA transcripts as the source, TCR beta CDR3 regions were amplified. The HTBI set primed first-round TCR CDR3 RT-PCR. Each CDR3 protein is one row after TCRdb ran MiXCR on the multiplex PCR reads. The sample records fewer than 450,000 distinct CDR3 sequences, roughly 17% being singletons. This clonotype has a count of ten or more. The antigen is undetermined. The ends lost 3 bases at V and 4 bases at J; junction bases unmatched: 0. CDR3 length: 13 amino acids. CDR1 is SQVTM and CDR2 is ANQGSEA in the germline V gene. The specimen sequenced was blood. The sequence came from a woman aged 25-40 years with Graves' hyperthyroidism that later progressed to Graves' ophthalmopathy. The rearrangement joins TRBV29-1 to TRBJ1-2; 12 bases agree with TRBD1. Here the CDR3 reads CSVEGQGAYGYTF. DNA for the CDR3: TGCAGCGTTGAGGGACAGGGGGCCTATGGCTACACCTTC. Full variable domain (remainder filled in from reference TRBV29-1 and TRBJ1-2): SAVISQKPSRDICQRGTSLTIQCQVDSQVTMMFWYRQQPGQSLTLIATANQGSEATYESGFVIDKFPISRPNLTFSTLTVSNMSPEDSSIYLCSVEGQGAYGYTFGSGTRLTVV.